This T cell receptor (beta chain) was recovered during a study of shared clonotypes between healthy human individuals. The repertoire was sequenced with immunoSEQ multiplex PCR; TCRdb's copy has only in-frame clones and lacks some. The sample has roughly 510,000 clones; 75% to 80% are singletons. This clone has just one count. One end of the junction is discordant with germline, which a read error may explain. The sequence was obtained from a woman aged 35 to 49 in good health. Some clones in this sample may be carry-over from other donors' samples. The sample comprised PBMCs.

The CDR3 DNA sequence: TGTGCCAGTAGTATGGACCGGGACAGCAGGAAATTCTTC. It is translated as CASSMDRDSRKFF. This chain uses TRBV19 with TRBJ1-2; 7 nucleotides line up with TRBD1. The CDR3 contains 13 residues. Germline values: CDR1 LNHDA, CDR2 SQIVND (reference sequence).